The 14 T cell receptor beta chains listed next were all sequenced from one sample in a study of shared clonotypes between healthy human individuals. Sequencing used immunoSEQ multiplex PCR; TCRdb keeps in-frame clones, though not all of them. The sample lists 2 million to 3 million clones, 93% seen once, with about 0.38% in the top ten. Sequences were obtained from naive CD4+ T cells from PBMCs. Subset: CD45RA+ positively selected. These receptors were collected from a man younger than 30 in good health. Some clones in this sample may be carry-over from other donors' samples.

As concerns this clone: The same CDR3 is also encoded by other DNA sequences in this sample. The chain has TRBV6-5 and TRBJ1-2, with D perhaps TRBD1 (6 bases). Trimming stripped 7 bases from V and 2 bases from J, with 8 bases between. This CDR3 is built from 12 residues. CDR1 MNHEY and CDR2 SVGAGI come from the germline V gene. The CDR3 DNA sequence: TGTGCCAGCAAAAGGGGGAACTATGGCTACACCTTC. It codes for CASKRGNYGYTF.

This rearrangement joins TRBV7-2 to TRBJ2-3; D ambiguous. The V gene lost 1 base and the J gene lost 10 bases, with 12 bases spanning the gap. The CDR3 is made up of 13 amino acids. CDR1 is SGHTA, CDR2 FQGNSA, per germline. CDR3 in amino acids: CASSLEEPLPQYF. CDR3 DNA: TGTGCCAGCAGCTTAGAAGAACCCCTGCCGCAGTATTTT.

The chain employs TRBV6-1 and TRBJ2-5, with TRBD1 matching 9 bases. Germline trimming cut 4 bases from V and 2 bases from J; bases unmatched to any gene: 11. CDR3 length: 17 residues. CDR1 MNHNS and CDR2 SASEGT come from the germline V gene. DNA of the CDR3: TGTGCCAGCAGTGTAGAAAGGGGACAGGGCCTTCAAGAGACCCAGTACTTC. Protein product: CASSVERGQGLQETQYF.

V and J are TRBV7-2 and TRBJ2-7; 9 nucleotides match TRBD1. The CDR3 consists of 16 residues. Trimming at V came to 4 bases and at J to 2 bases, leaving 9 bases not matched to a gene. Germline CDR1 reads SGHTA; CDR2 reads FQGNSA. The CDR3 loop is CASSSSGTGPPYEQYF. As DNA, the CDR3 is TGTGCCAGCAGCTCATCGGGGACAGGGCCCCCCTACGAGCAGTACTTC.

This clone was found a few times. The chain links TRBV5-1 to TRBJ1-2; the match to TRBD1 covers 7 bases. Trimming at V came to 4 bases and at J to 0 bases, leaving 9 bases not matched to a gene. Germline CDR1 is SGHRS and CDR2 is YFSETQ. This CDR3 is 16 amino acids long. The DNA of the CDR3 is TGCGCCAGCAGCGCGTCAACAGGGGTTCCTAACTATGGCTACACCTTC. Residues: CASSASTGVPNYGYTF.

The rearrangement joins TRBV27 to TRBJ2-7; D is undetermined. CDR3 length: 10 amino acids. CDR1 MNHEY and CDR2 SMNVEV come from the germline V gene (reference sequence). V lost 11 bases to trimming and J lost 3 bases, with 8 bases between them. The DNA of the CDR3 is TGTGCCGGCGTCCTCTACGAGCAGTACTTC. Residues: CAGVLYEQYF.

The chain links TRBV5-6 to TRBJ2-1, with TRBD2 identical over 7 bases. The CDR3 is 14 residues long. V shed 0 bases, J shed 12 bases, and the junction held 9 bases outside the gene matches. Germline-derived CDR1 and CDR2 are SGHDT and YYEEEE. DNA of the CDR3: TGTGCCAGCAGCTTGGAAATATCGGCTAGCGGGCAGTTCTTC. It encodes CASSLEISASGQFF.

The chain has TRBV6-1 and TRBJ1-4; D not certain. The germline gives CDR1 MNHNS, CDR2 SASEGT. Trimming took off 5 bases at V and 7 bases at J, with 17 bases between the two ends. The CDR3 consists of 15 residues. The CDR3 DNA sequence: TGTGCCAGCAGTAGGCGACAATTCGTAATTGAAAAACTGTTTTTT. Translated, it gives CASSRRQFVIEKLFF.

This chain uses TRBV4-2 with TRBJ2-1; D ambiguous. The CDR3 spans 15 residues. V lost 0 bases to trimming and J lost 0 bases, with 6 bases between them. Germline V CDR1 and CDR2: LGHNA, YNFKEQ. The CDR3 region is CASSQDSSSYNEQFF. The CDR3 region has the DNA TGTGCCAGCAGCCAAGATTCGAGCTCCTACAATGAGCAGTTCTTC.

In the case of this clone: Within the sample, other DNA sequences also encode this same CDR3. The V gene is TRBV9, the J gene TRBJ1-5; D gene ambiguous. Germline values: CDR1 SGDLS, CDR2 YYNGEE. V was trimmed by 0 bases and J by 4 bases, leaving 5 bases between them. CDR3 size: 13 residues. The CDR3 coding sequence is TGTGCCAGCAGCGTAGGTCAGAATCAGCCCCAGCATTTT. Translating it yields CASSVGQNQPQHF.

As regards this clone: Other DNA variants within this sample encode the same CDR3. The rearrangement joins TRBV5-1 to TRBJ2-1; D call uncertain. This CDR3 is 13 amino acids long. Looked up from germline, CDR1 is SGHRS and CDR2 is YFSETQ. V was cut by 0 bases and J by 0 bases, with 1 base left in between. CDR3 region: CASSLGSYNEQFF. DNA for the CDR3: TGCGCCAGCAGCTTGGGCTCCTACAATGAGCAGTTCTTC.

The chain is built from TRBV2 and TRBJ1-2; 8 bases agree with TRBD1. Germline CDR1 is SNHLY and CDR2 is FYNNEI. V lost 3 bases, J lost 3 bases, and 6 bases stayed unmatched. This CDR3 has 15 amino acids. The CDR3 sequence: CASSDSGGQDYGYTF. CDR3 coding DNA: TGTGCCAGCAGTGATTCTGGGGGACAGGACTATGGCTACACCTTC.

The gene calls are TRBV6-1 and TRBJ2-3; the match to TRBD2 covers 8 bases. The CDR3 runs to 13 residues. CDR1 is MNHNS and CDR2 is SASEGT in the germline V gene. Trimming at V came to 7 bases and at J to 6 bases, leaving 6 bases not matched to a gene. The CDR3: CASTRAGVDTQYF. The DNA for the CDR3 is TGTGCCAGCACCCGAGCGGGGGTGGATACGCAGTATTTT.

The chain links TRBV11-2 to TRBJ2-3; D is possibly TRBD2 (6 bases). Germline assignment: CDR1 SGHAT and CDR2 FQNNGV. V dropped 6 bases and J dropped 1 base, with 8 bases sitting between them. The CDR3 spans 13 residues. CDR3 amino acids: CASRGTGTDTQYF. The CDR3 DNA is TGTGCCAGCAGGGGGACTGGCACAGATACGCAGTATTTT. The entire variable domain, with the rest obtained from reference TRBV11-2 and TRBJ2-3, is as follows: EAGVAQSPRYKIIEKRQSVAFWCNPISGHATLYWYQQILGQGPKLLIQFQNNGVVDDSQLPKDRFSAERLKGVDSTLKIQPAKLEDSAVYLCASRGTGTDTQYFGPGTRLTVL.